The 26 T cell receptor beta chains below come from one sample, sequenced in a study of blood T cells in healthy people across ages. It was with a sample-barcoded 5' primer and a J-beta primer mix that a second PCR of roughly 7 to 11 cycles was run. TCRdb re-derived calls from the 5' RACE reads in MiXCR, one entry per CDR3 protein. The sample shows hundreds of thousands of distinct CDR3 sequences, about 32% of them seen only once. Sequenced: blood. These receptors were taken from a woman aged 80 or older in good health.

This clonotype was observed many times. The chain links TRBV6-2 or TRBV6-3 to TRBJ2-1, with 9 bases aligning to TRBD1. Germline V gene sequence: CDR1 MNHEY, CDR2 SVGEGT. The V and J ends lost 5 bases and 7 bases, in that order; junction bases with no gene match: 6. The CDR3 spans 14 residues. The CDR3 sequence is CASSRDRASNEQFF. The CDR3 DNA reads as TGTGCCAGCAGTAGGGACAGGGCTTCAAATGAGCAGTTCTTC.

A remark on this clonotype: A much larger clone is a single base away; this may be a read error. This CDR3 is missing its conserved last phenylalanine or tryptophan, likely due to a read error. The genes are TRBV6-1 and TRBJ2-3, with TRBD2 as a possible D gene (5 bases). The ends were cut back, 5 bases at V and 3 bases at J, with 12 bases in the middle. Germline V gene data show CDR1 as MNHNS and CDR2 as SASEGT. The length of the CDR3 is 14 residues. CDR3 in DNA: TGTGCCAGCAGTCGACCCACGGGGACAGATACGCAGTATTTG. It specifies CASSRPTGTDTQYL.

This clonotype was detected many times. Given a much more abundant clone one base away, this may be a read error. The chain has TRBV5-1 and TRBJ1-5; D is perhaps TRBD1 (5 bases). Trimming removed 3 bases at V and 2 bases at J, with 9 bases between. The CDR3 totals 14 residues. Per the germline V gene, CDR1 is SGHRS and CDR2 is YFSETQ. The chain's CDR3 is CASSWGGGNQPQHF. CDR3 DNA: TGCGCCAGCAGCTGGGGGGGTGGCAATCAGCCCCAGCATTTT.

This clonotype was counted only a few times. This may be a read error, as it is one base from a much larger clone. The V and J genes are TRBV5-1 and TRBJ2-2; D tentatively fits TRBD1 or TRBD2 (5 bases each). Germline CDR1 and CDR2: SGHRS and YFSETQ. The CDR3 length is 12 residues. The CDR3 loop is CASSLQVGERFF. DNA of the CDR3: TGCGCCAGCAGCTTACAGGTCGGGGAGCGGTTTTTT.

This clonotype appeared many times. The CDR3 here is CASSSNTGSEQYF. In DNA form, the CDR3 reads TGTGCCAGCAGCTCTAATACAGGGTCCGAGCAGTACTTC. This chain joins TRBV7-9 and TRBJ2-7; D perhaps matches TRBD1 (6 bases). Trimming took 4 bases from V and 6 from J, leaving 13 bases between them. The length of the CDR3 is 13 residues. Germline V gives CDR1 SEHNR, CDR2 FQNEAQ (reference sequence).

With regard to this clonotype: Lacking the conserved final phenylalanine or tryptophan, this CDR3 likely reflects a read error. V usage is TRBV4-1 and J usage is TRBJ2-7; the match to TRBD1 covers 8 bases. The CDR3 loop spans 14 amino acids. The ends lost 6 bases at V and 2 bases at J; junction bases unmatched: 6. Germline CDR1 is MGHRA and CDR2 is YSYEKL. The CDR3, as DNA: TGCGCCAGCAGGGTTGGGACAGGTCCCTACGAGCAGTACTTA. Its translation: CASRVGTGPYEQYL.

This clonotype has a handful of counts. A read error may be the cause here, since a much bigger clone is one base away. V gene TRBV2 combines with J gene TRBJ2-1, with 8 bases fitting TRBD1. The closer fit of TRBJ2-7 to the DNA end suggests the J call may be wrong. The CDR3 sequence is 14 residues long. The germline V gene encodes CDR1 SNHLY and CDR2 FYNNEI. This chain's CDR3 is CASTRDRRYNEQYF. DNA for the CDR3: TGTGCCAGCACCCGGGACAGGAGATACAATGAGCAGTACTTC.

This chain joins TRBV20-1 and TRBJ2-1; D possibly matches TRBD1 or TRBD2 (6 bases each). Trimming removed 6 bases at V and 5 bases at J, with 11 bases between. This CDR3 contains 12 residues. Germline lookup yields CDR1 DFQATT and CDR2 SNEGSKA (reference sequence). In nucleotides, the CDR3 is TGCAGTGCCCCTAGGGGGGACAATGAGCAGTTCTTC. The encoded protein is CSAPRGDNEQFF.

About this clonotype itself: One end of the junction fails to match germline, which may point to a read error. The gene calls are TRBV20-1 and TRBJ2-5, with D maybe TRBD2 (7 bases). This CDR3 has 14 residues. Germline V gene data show CDR1 as DFQATT and CDR2 as SNEGSKA (reference sequence). The CDR3 sequence is CSAEDRGGQETQYF. The DNA for the CDR3 is TGTAGTGCTGAAGATAGGGGGGGCCAAGAGACCCAGTACTTC.

The chain recombines TRBV19 with TRBJ1-1; TRBD1 might be the D (6 bases). Germline assignment: CDR1 LNHDA and CDR2 SQIVND (reference sequence). This CDR3 contains 14 residues. The V end was cut by 5 bases, the J end by 3 bases, with 13 bases between. CDR3 residues: CASSEGVQDTEAFF. In nucleotides, the CDR3 is TGTGCCAGTAGTGAGGGGGTACAGGACACTGAAGCTTTCTTT.

This clonotype has a count of ten or more. The chain couples TRBV7-3 to TRBJ2-2, with D unresolved. The CDR3 has 14 amino acids. Germline CDR1 and CDR2: SGHTA and FQGTGA. Trimming cost V 5 bases and J 4 bases, with 11 bases left between them. Here the CDR3 reads CASSASRSTGELFF. In DNA form, the CDR3 reads TGTGCCAGCAGCGCCTCGCGCAGCACCGGGGAGCTGTTTTTT.

Details on this clonotype: A much bigger clone sits one base away, suggesting this may be a read error. This chain links TRBV7-2 with TRBJ2-5; 8 bases are a match to TRBD1. Germline values: CDR1 SGHTA, CDR2 FQGNSA. CDR3 length: 16 residues. The CDR3 protein is CAGSLGSGGGQETQYF. The CDR3 nucleotides are TGTGCCGGCAGCTTAGGGTCAGGGGGCGGCCAAGAGACCCAGTACTTC.

This clonotype was observed a handful of times. One base away lies a much larger clone, so this may be a sequencing read error. The genes are TRBV6-1 and TRBJ2-7, with D maybe TRBD2 (6 bases). V was shortened by 4 bases and J by 6 bases, with 16 bases between the two germline ends. Germline CDR1 reads MNHNS; CDR2 reads SASEGT. CDR3 length: 14 amino acids. In DNA, the CDR3 is TGTGCCAGCAGTGCGGGACTGGGAGGTTTCGAGCAGTACTTC. Encoded protein: CASSAGLGGFEQYF.

This clonotype was picked up many times. CDR3 coding DNA: TGTGCCATCAACGGGGCCCATCAAGAGACCCAGTACTTC. Translation: CAINGAHQETQYF. The gene calls are TRBV10-3 and TRBJ2-5; D is possibly TRBD1 or TRBD2 (5 bases each). The CDR3 runs 13 residues. Germline V gene sequence: CDR1 ENHRY, CDR2 SYGVKD. V lost 7 bases and J 2 bases, leaving 11 bases between the germline ends.

This clonotype was recorded many times. One end of the junction fails to match germline, which may point to a read error. The chain employs TRBV7-7 and TRBJ2-2, with D unclear. The CDR3 covers 12 residues. Germline CDR1 SSHAT, CDR2 FNYEAQ (reference sequence). Written as DNA, the CDR3 is TGTGCTAGCAGCTCCTCGCGCGGGGAGCTGTTTTTT. Its translation: CASSSSRGELFF. Using reference TRBV7-7 and TRBJ2-2 for the parts outside the CDR3, the full variable domain is GAGVSQSPRYKVTKRGQDVTLRCDPISSHATLYWYQQALGQGPEFLTYFNYEAQPDKSGLPSDRFSAERPEGSISTLTIQRTEQRDSAMYRCASSSSRGELFFGEGSRLTVL.

This clonotype was seen at least ten times. V gene TRBV4-3 combines with J gene TRBJ1-2; D is possibly TRBD1 (6 bases). Germline CDR1 is LGHNA and CDR2 is YSLEER. The CDR3 consists of 17 residues. V lost 3 bases, J lost 1 base, and 18 bases lay in between. CDR3 sequence reads: CASSHDARGQHNYGYTF. CDR3 in DNA: TGCGCCAGCAGCCACGATGCTCGGGGACAACATAACTATGGCTACACCTTC.

This clonotype was counted many times. The chain has TRBV6-6 and TRBJ2-5; D uncertain. CDR1 MNHNY and CDR2 SVGAGI come from the germline V gene (reference sequence). Trimming removed 7 bases at V and 0 bases at J, with 12 bases between. This CDR3 region has 14 residues. CDR3 DNA: TGTGCCAGCACTCCCCGAGTAGACCAAGAGACCCAGTACTTC. Its translation is CASTPRVDQETQYF.

The gene calls are TRBV6-6 and TRBJ2-7; D not resolved. The CDR3 extends over 13 amino acids. Germline assignment: CDR1 MNHNY and CDR2 SVGAGI (reference sequence). The germline V and J ends were trimmed by 8 bases and 3 bases, with 14 bases remaining between them. The CDR3 nucleotides read TGTGCCAGCCGGGCCCTAGAGCTCTACGAGCAGTACTTC. Encoded protein: CASRALELYEQYF.

To note about this clonotype: A much larger clonotype is one base distant, so this may be a read error. The chain combines TRBV20-1 with TRBJ2-2; D not resolved. The CDR3 contains 12 residues. The germline V and J ends were trimmed by 6 bases and 7 bases, with 12 bases remaining between them. Germline CDR1 and CDR2: DFQATT and SNEGSKA (reference sequence). The CDR3 reads CSATTGDGELFF. The DNA for the CDR3 is TGCAGTGCCACAACTGGTGACGGGGAGCTGTTTTTT.

J is TRBJ2-5 and V is TRBV19; D is perhaps TRBD2 (6 bases). The J call may be incorrect, as the DNA end agrees better with TRBJ2-7. Germline V gene sequence: CDR1 LNHDA, CDR2 SQIVND (reference sequence). The CDR3 loop spans 14 amino acids. CDR3: CASSIAGVDYEQYF. Here the CDR3 DNA reads TGTGCCAGTAGTATAGCGGGAGTAGACTACGAGCAGTACTTC.

In this sample, this clonotype turned up many times. The rearrangement links TRBV20-1 to TRBJ2-1, with TRBD1 identical over 8 bases. With 5 bases clipped from V and 8 bases from J, the junction kept 5 bases outside the gene matches. This CDR3 is built from 12 residues. Germline V gene data show CDR1 as DFQATT and CDR2 as SNEGSKA (reference sequence). CDR3 in DNA: TGCAGTGCTGGGGGACAGGTTGATGAGCAGTTCTTC. Translated, it gives CSAGGQVDEQFF.

V gene TRBV20-1 combines with J gene TRBJ2-1, with 10 bases matching TRBD2. CDR3 size: 15 residues. Looked up from germline, CDR1 is DFQATT and CDR2 is SNEGSKA (reference sequence). V lost 3 bases to trimming and J lost 4 bases; unmatched junction nucleotides: 6. CDR3 nucleotide sequence: TGCAGTGCTAGCACTAGCGGGAAGAAATACAATGAGCAGTTCTTC. The encoded protein is CSASTSGKKYNEQFF.

This clonotype was observed at least ten times. The genes are TRBV5-6 and TRBJ1-5; D gene unclear. Trimming left V 4 bases short and J 7 bases short, with 12 bases between. CDR1 is SGHDT and CDR2 is YYEEEE in the germline V gene. The CDR3 runs 13 residues. The CDR3 loop is CASSMGNGQPQHF. The DNA of the CDR3 is TGTGCCAGCAGCATGGGAAATGGACAGCCCCAGCATTTT.

The rearrangement uses TRBV5-1 and TRBJ2-5; 15 nucleotides match TRBD2. The end of the DNA fits TRBJ2-7 better, so the J call may be wrong. In germline, CDR1 is SGHRS, CDR2 YFSETQ. This CDR3 spans 15 amino acids. CDR3: CASSPGLAGGHEQYF. CDR3 coding DNA: TGCGCCAGCAGCCCCGGACTAGCGGGAGGGCACGAGCAGTACTTC.

This clonotype was observed at least ten times. This rearrangement joins TRBV6-2 or TRBV6-3 to TRBJ2-3; 9 nucleotides line up with TRBD1. The CDR3 has 15 residues. V was clipped by 6 bases and J by 3 bases; unmatched bases: 7. Germline CDR1 MNHEY, CDR2 SVGEGT. The CDR3 protein is CASRPPGQGTDTQYF. CDR3 in DNA: TGTGCCAGCAGGCCTCCGGGACAGGGAACAGATACGCAGTATTTT.

This clonotype appeared many times. This chain joins TRBV7-2 and TRBJ1-2; possible D gene TRBD1, 5 bases. CDR1 and CDR2 from the germline V gene are SGHTA and FQGNSA. V shed 8 bases and J shed 0 bases, with 7 bases lying between them. The CDR3 totals 12 residues. The CDR3, as DNA: TGTGCCAGCCGAGGGGCTAACTATGGCTACACCTTC. Protein product: CASRGANYGYTF.